What follows are 22 T cell receptor beta chains derived from one specimen sequenced in a study of CD8 T cells in Susac syndrome. Random hexamers served to reverse transcribe roughly 0.45 to 1 ug RNA. TCRdb redid the calling of the immunoSEQ multiplex PCR reads with MiXCR, one entry per CDR3 protein. This sample yields approximately 130,000 distinct CDR3 sequences, of which 90% to 95% are seen a single time; around 0.24% belongs to the top ten. Sequenced input: CD8+ T cells from PBMCs. The receptors were sampled from a human donor with multiple sclerosis.

The CDR3 bases are TGTGCCAGCAGCTTGGGAGGGGACACTGAAGCTTTCTTT. Protein product: CASSLGGDTEAFF. The rearrangement joins TRBV5-4 to TRBJ1-1, with D possibly matching TRBD1 (5 bases). Per germline, CDR1 SGHNT and CDR2 YYREEE (reference sequence). Deletions cut 0 bases from V and 3 bases from J, with 6 bases between. The CDR3 spans 13 residues.

The V and J genes are TRBV4-1 and TRBJ1-2; no definite D call. Trimming pared 3 bases from V and 10 bases from J, leaving 9 bases between. CDR3 size: 11 residues. Germline values: CDR1 MGHRA, CDR2 YSYEKL. The CDR3 nucleotides are TGCGCCAGCAGCCAGGCACGCGACTACACCTTC. It codes for CASSQARDYTF.

The CDR3 nucleotides read TGTGCCAGCACTCCGCGCCCCGGGACAGGGCCCGTAGCGAAGCAGTACTTC. Translation: CASTPRPGTGPVAKQYF. This sequence joins TRBV6-2 or TRBV6-3 and TRBJ2-7; 9 nucleotides align to TRBD1. The CDR3 loop spans 17 amino acids. In germline, CDR1 is MNHEY, CDR2 SVGEGT. The trim removed 7 bases at V and 8 bases at J, leaving 21 bases unmatched.

This chain links TRBV2 with TRBJ2-6; D possibly corresponds to TRBD1 (6 bases). The CDR3 has 16 amino acids. The ends were cut back, 7 bases at V and 4 bases at J, with 17 bases in the middle. Germline loops: CDR1 SNHLY, CDR2 FYNNEI. In DNA, the CDR3 is TGTGCCAGCATGGGCAGGGGAGCTACCGGGGCCAACGTCCTGACTTTC. Its protein product is CASMGRGATGANVLTF.

The chain recombines TRBV6-5 with TRBJ2-2; no clear D. V was shortened by 7 bases and J by 2 bases, with 14 bases between the two germline ends. This CDR3 has 15 amino acids. Germline assignment: CDR1 MNHEY and CDR2 SVGAGI. The CDR3 DNA reads TGTGCCAGCAAGGCCCCGGCTTCCAACACCGGGGAGCTGTTTTTT. It translates to CASKAPASNTGELFF.

The V call is TRBV18, the J call TRBJ2-7; 7 bases are shared with TRBD2. Germline V gene lookup returns CDR1 KGHSH and CDR2 LQKENI. Trimming at V came to 6 bases and at J to 3 bases, leaving 8 bases not matched to a gene. The length of the CDR3 is 14 residues. CDR3 amino acids: CASSWAGEFYEQYF. The CDR3 bases are TGTGCCAGCTCTTGGGCGGGAGAATTCTACGAGCAGTACTTC.

The chain joins TRBV29-1 to TRBJ2-1; TRBD2 aligns across 8 bases. Germline CDR1 is SQVTM and CDR2 is ANQGSEA. This CDR3 is 16 amino acids long. After removal of 0 bases from V and 2 bases from J, the junction contained 6 bases not matched to a gene. Here the CDR3 DNA reads TGCAGCGTTGAAGATGGGAGCGGGAGCACCTACAATGAGCAGTTCTTC. Translation gives CSVEDGSGSTYNEQFF.

This chain uses TRBV5-4 with TRBJ2-1; the D gene is possibly TRBD2 (6 bases). CDR3 size: 15 residues. Deletions cut 7 bases from V and 8 bases from J, with 22 bases between. In germline, CDR1 is SGHNT, CDR2 YYREEE (reference sequence). CDR3 nucleotide sequence: TGTGCCAGCCATATGGTAGGGGAAAGGAGGGATGAGCAGTTCTTC. Translating it yields CASHMVGERRDEQFF.

This clonotype was counted once. The CDR3 DNA is TGTGCCAGCAGGGAGGGGACAGATACGCAGTATTTT. It codes for CASREGTDTQYF. The chain employs TRBV7-9 and TRBJ2-3; TRBD2 is a possible D gene (6 bases). CDR3 length equals 12 residues. The germline V gene has CDR1 SEHNR and CDR2 FQNEAQ (reference sequence). The ends were cut back, 6 bases at V and 3 bases at J, with 7 bases in the middle.

V usage is TRBV6-5 and J usage is TRBJ1-4; possible D gene TRBD1, 6 bases. V lost 2 bases, J lost 3 bases, and 13 bases lay in between. Germline V gene sequence: CDR1 MNHEY, CDR2 SVGAGI. The CDR3 has 16 residues. The CDR3 DNA reads as TGTGCCAGCAGTTACGATAAGGGGGGGTCTAATGAAAAACTGTTTTTT. This codes for CASSYDKGGSNEKLFF.

The genes are TRBV24-1 and TRBJ1-4; D may be TRBD1 (5 bases). Germline V gene lookup returns CDR1 KGHDR and CDR2 SFDVKD. V lost 4 bases to trimming and J lost 5 bases, with 16 bases between them. The CDR3 extends over 16 amino acids. CDR3 sequence: CATSESTGGRNEKLFF. The CDR3 DNA reads TGTGCCACCAGTGAGTCAACAGGTGGAAGAAATGAAAAACTGTTTTTT.

This chain connects TRBV4-3 to TRBJ2-1, with D maybe TRBD2 (6 bases). The germline V gene encodes CDR1 LGHNA and CDR2 YSLEER. V was clipped by 0 bases and J by 4 bases, with 19 bases between them. The length of the CDR3 is 18 residues. The CDR3 DNA reads TGCGCCAGCAGCCAAGATCGGGGAGCACTAGCCCCATACAATGAGCAGTTCTTC. Residues: CASSQDRGALAPYNEQFF.

V and J are TRBV15 and TRBJ2-3; 7 bases are a match to TRBD1. The CDR3 sequence is 14 residues long. Trimming at V came to 7 bases and at J to 2 bases, leaving 6 bases not matched to a gene. Per the germline V gene, CDR1 is LNHNV and CDR2 is YYDKDF (reference sequence). The CDR3 here is CATKTGPTTDTQYF. The DNA for the CDR3 is TGTGCCACCAAGACAGGGCCCACCACAGATACGCAGTATTTT.

The chain uses TRBV15 and TRBJ2-5; D ambiguous. The CDR3 is 14 amino acids. V lost 5 bases and J lost 1, with 11 bases in between. CDR1 and CDR2 from the germline V gene are LNHNV and YYDKDF (reference sequence). In DNA, the CDR3 is TGTGCCACCAGCGGATTAGGTCGCCAAGAGACCCAGTACTTC. Its protein is CATSGLGRQETQYF.

The chain is built from TRBV5-6 and TRBJ1-2; no reliable D call. This CDR3 has 11 residues. Germline V lookup: CDR1 SGHDT, CDR2 YYEEEE. Between the trimmed V and J ends, which lost 4 bases and 6 bases, there was a span of 7 bases. CDR3 loop: CASSRANGYTF. The CDR3 nucleotides are TGTGCCAGCAGCCGGGCTAATGGCTACACCTTC.

This rearrangement joins TRBV19 to TRBJ1-2; D is ambiguous. Looked up from germline, CDR1 is LNHDA and CDR2 is SQIVND (reference sequence). There are 13 residues in the CDR3. V was pared by 6 bases and J by 6 bases, with 14 bases between. CDR3: CASSLEGVNGYTF. The CDR3 coding sequence is TGTGCCAGTAGCCTGGAGGGAGTGAATGGCTACACCTTC.

There are a few counts of this clonotype. V gene TRBV7-2 combines with J gene TRBJ2-4; either TRBD1 or TRBD2 may supply D (5 bases each). V was shortened by 4 bases and J by 5 bases, with 21 bases between the two germline ends. This CDR3 comprises 17 residues. Germline CDR1 is SGHTA and CDR2 is FQGNSA. The CDR3 loop reads CASSSFPYSGDENIQYF. The CDR3 coding sequence is TGTGCCAGCAGCTCCTTCCCTTACAGTGGGGACGAAAACATTCAGTACTTC.

The rearrangement uses TRBV28 and TRBJ1-1; no definite D call. Trimming left V 8 bases short and J 0 bases short, with 16 bases between. Germline assignment: CDR1 MDHEN and CDR2 SYDVKM. CDR3 size: 15 residues. CDR3 sequence (DNA): TGTGCCAGCCGAATGGTAAGCACCATGAACACTGAAGCTTTCTTT. Amino acid sequence: CASRMVSTMNTEAFF.

This chain links TRBV27 with TRBJ1-4; tentatively, D is TRBD1 (6 bases). This CDR3 is built from 14 residues. CDR1 is MNHEY, CDR2 SMNVEV, per germline (reference sequence). Between the trimmed V and J ends, which lost 1 base and 4 bases, there was a span of 7 bases. In nucleotides, the CDR3 is TGTGCCAGCAGTTTATTACAGGGTAATGAAAAACTGTTTTTT. Translating it yields CASSLLQGNEKLFF.

V is TRBV6-6 and J is TRBJ2-7, with D hard to call. CDR3 size: 14 residues. Trimming pared 0 bases from V and 2 bases from J, leaving 8 bases between. The germline V gene has CDR1 MNHNY and CDR2 SVGAGI (reference sequence). The CDR3 DNA follows: TGTGCCAGCAGTTACTCGAAGGGAACCTACGAGCAGTACTTC. Its translation: CASSYSKGTYEQYF.

This chain links TRBV7-9 with TRBJ2-1, with 8 bases that match TRBD2. The CDR3 has 16 residues. CDR1 is SEHNR, CDR2 FQNEAQ, per germline (reference sequence). V shed 7 bases and J 9 bases; nucleotides not matched to a gene: 17. This chain's CDR3 is CASTAPGAAGGTEQFF. The CDR3 bases are TGTGCCAGCACCGCCCCTGGGGCGGCGGGAGGTACTGAGCAGTTCTTC.

The CDR3 sequence: CAWSLGGEDGYTF. The CDR3 DNA reads TGTGCCTGGAGTCTCGGGGGGGAGGATGGCTACACCTTC. This chain uses TRBV30 with TRBJ1-2, with TRBD1 as a possible D gene (5 bases). CDR3 length: 13 amino acids. From germline, CDR1 is GTSNPN and CDR2 SVGIG (reference sequence). The V end was cut by 2 bases, the J end by 6 bases, with 13 bases between.